Listed here is a single TCR beta chain. Its antigen is not identified. The data were taken from a study of shared clonotypes between healthy human individuals. Study results and limitations: Compared with memory subsets, naive subsets generally had larger estimated richness.

Trimming left V 3 bases short and J 0 bases short, with 12 bases between. This CDR3 region has 16 residues. Germline lookup yields CDR1 MGHRA and CDR2 YSYEKL. Sequencing was performed with immunoSEQ multiplex PCR; in TCRdb, only in-frame clones are kept and a portion is missing. The sample lists about 1 million clones; about 70% were seen once. The chain recombines TRBV4-1 with TRBJ1-5; D remains ambiguous. Sequencing was performed on memory CD4+ T cells sorted from blood. Subset meaning: CD45RA-negative fraction. The sequence was obtained from a man aged 18 to 29 in good health. The CDR3 spells CASSQQAGYSNQPQHF. In DNA form, the CDR3 reads TGCGCCAGCAGCCAGCAGGCGGGGTATAGCAATCAGCCCCAGCATTTT.